The rows below give T cell receptor beta chains drawn from one sample of a study of T cells in Graves' hyperthyroidism and ophthalmopathy. TCRdb re-called the multiplex PCR reads through MiXCR, storing one row per CDR3 protein. This table holds hundreds of thousands of distinct CDR3 sequences, about a sixth found once. Sequencing input: blood. These receptors were taken from a woman aged 40-49 years with Graves' ophthalmopathy. CDR3s include the opening cysteine and the closing phenylalanine or tryptophan. A D gene is named only where the DNA matches it firmly. Size values are once, few and many counts, or a class for expanded clones, and some rows have none.

abundance: few; v_gene: TRBV10-3; d_gene: TRBD2; j_gene: TRBJ2-3; CDR3aa: CAISESPLGTNTDTQYF; CDR3nt: TGTGCCATCAGTGAGTCGCCACTCGGGACTAACACAGATACGCAGTATTTT
abundance: .; v_gene: TRBV14; d_gene: TRBD2; j_gene: TRBJ2-1; CDR3aa: CASSHPREENGQFF; CDR3nt: TGTGCCAGCAGCCATCCGCGGGAGGAAAATGGGCAGTTCTTC
abundance: many; v_gene: TRBV2; d_gene: TRBD2; j_gene: TRBJ2-5; CDR3aa: CASKAGLALETQYF; CDR3nt: TGTGCCAGCAAAGCGGGACTAGCGTTGGAGACCCAGTACTTC
abundance: .; v_gene: TRBV5-1; d_gene: TRBD1; j_gene: TRBJ2-1; CDR3aa: CASTGTGGHNEQFF; CDR3nt: TGCGCCAGCACAGGGACAGGTGGGCACAATGAGCAGTTCTTC
abundance: many; v_gene: TRBV6-5; d_gene: .; j_gene: TRBJ1-2; CDR3aa: CASSYSRAGGVGGYTF; CDR3nt: TGTGCCAGCAGTTACTCGAGGGCCGGGGGCGTTGGTGGCTACACCTTC
abundance: many; v_gene: TRBV28; d_gene: .; j_gene: TRBJ1-1; CDR3aa: CASSLSGVNTEAFF; CDR3nt: TGTGCCAGCAGTTTATCCGGGGTGAACACTGAAGCTTTCTTT
abundance: .; v_gene: TRBV10-1; d_gene: .; j_gene: TRBJ2-1; CDR3aa: CASSDGGPDYNEQFF; CDR3nt: TGCGCCAGCAGTGATGGGGGACCCGATTACAATGAGCAGTTCTTC
abundance: many; v_gene: TRBV7-8; d_gene: .; j_gene: TRBJ1-5; CDR3aa: CASSLARTQPQHF; CDR3nt: TGTGCCAGCAGCTTAGCGCGTACCCAGCCCCAGCATTTT
abundance: .; v_gene: TRBV6-1; d_gene: .; j_gene: TRBJ1-5; CDR3aa: CASSTGTLGMKEPQHF; CDR3nt: TGTGCCAGCAGCACCGGGACACTTGGAATGAAGGAGCCCCAGCATTTT
abundance: once; v_gene: TRBV20-1; d_gene: TRBD1; j_gene: TRBJ2-2; CDR3aa: CSAIDRGRSTGELFF; CDR3nt: TGCAGTGCTATAGACAGGGGGCGCTCCACCGGGGAGCTGTTTTTT
abundance: many; v_gene: TRBV2; d_gene: TRBD2; j_gene: TRBJ2-4; CDR3aa: CASSTSAENIQYF; CDR3nt: TGTGCCAGCAGTACTAGCGCCGAAAACATTCAGTACTTC
abundance: many; v_gene: TRBV20-1; d_gene: TRBD1; j_gene: TRBJ1-1; CDR3aa: CSALRTGLEAFF; CDR3nt: TGCAGTGCTCTTAGGACAGGCCTTGAAGCTTTCTTT
abundance: many; v_gene: TRBV28; d_gene: .; j_gene: TRBJ2-3; CDR3aa: CASSFKSPRDTQYF; CDR3nt: TGTGCCAGCAGTTTTAAGTCCCCCAGGGATACGCAGTATTTT
abundance: .; v_gene: TRBV30; d_gene: .; j_gene: TRBJ2-1; CDR3aa: CAWNGGDEQFF; CDR3nt: TGTGCCTGGAACGGGGGCGATGAGCAGTTCTTC
abundance: many; v_gene: TRBV28; d_gene: .; j_gene: TRBJ2-3; CDR3aa: CASGGTPRTDTQYF; CDR3nt: TGTGCCAGCGGTGGGACTCCGAGAACAGATACGCAGTATTTT
abundance: many; v_gene: TRBV7-9; d_gene: TRBD2; j_gene: TRBJ2-3; CDR3aa: CASSKGLAGGSTDTQYF; CDR3nt: TGTGCCAGCAGCAAGGGACTAGCGGGAGGGAGCACAGATACGCAGTATTTT
abundance: many; v_gene: TRBV6-5; d_gene: .; j_gene: TRBJ2-7; CDR3aa: CASSYDPTSGEQYF; CDR3nt: TGTGCCAGCAGTTACGATCCCACTTCTGGCGAGCAGTACTTC
abundance: .; v_gene: TRBV29-1; d_gene: .; j_gene: TRBJ1-2; CDR3aa: CSVGRGADGYTF; CDR3nt: TGCAGCGTTGGGCGGGGGGCGGATGGCTACACCTTC
abundance: many; v_gene: TRBV20-1; d_gene: .; j_gene: TRBJ2-7; CDR3aa: CSARPAHFSYEQYF; CDR3nt: TGCAGTGCTAGACCCGCGCACTTTTCCTACGAGCAGTACTTC
abundance: many; v_gene: TRBV5-1; d_gene: .; j_gene: TRBJ1-1; CDR3aa: CASSPQGPRNTEAFF; CDR3nt: TGCGCCAGCAGCCCCCAGGGACCGAGGAACACTGAAGCTTTCTTT
abundance: few; v_gene: TRBV5-1; d_gene: .; j_gene: TRBJ2-6; CDR3aa: CASSQHLSGANVLTF; CDR3nt: TGCGCCAGCAGCCAACACCTCTCTGGGGCCAACGTCCTGACTTTC
abundance: many; v_gene: TRBV27; d_gene: TRBD1; j_gene: TRBJ2-7; CDR3aa: CASSFRTGNNEQYF; CDR3nt: TGTGCCAGCAGTTTTAGGACAGGGAACAACGAGCAGTACTTC
abundance: few; v_gene: TRBV5-1; d_gene: .; j_gene: TRBJ2-2; CDR3aa: CASSLAAGMKLFF; CDR3nt: TGCGCCAGCAGCTTGGCCGCGGGTATGAAGCTGTTTTTT
abundance: .; v_gene: TRBV28; d_gene: TRBD1; j_gene: TRBJ1-5; CDR3aa: CASTSAVEDREYQPQHF; CDR3nt: TGTGCCAGCACCTCGGCAGTGGAGGACAGGGAATATCAGCCCCAGCATTTT
abundance: many; v_gene: TRBV6-5; d_gene: TRBD2; j_gene: TRBJ2-5; CDR3aa: CASSYYGGGETQYF; CDR3nt: TGTGCCAGCAGTTACTACGGGGGGGGAGAGACCCAGTACTTC
abundance: few; v_gene: TRBV10-3; d_gene: .; j_gene: TRBJ1-3; CDR3aa: CAISEMGTGNTIYF; CDR3nt: TGTGCCATCAGTGAAATGGGAACTGGAAACACCATATATTTT
abundance: many; v_gene: TRBV5-6; d_gene: TRBD1; j_gene: TRBJ2-5; CDR3aa: CASRPQGAETQYF; CDR3nt: TGTGCCAGCAGACCTCAGGGGGCGGAGACCCAGTACTTC
abundance: many; v_gene: TRBV5-1; d_gene: .; j_gene: TRBJ1-4; CDR3aa: CASSLLGTNEKLFF; CDR3nt: TGCGCCAGCAGCTTGCTTGGCACTAATGAAAAACTGTTTTTT
abundance: few; v_gene: TRBV30; d_gene: .; j_gene: TRBJ2-1; CDR3aa: CATQRQVSYNEQFF; CDR3nt: TGTGCCACACAAAGGCAGGTATCCTACAATGAGCAGTTCTTC
abundance: .; v_gene: TRBV19; d_gene: TRBD1; j_gene: TRBJ1-6; CDR3aa: CASSQEDRGNNSPLHF; CDR3nt: TGTGCCAGTAGTCAGGAAGACAGGGGCAATAATTCACCCCTCCACTTT
abundance: .; v_gene: TRBV7-9; d_gene: .; j_gene: TRBJ2-1; CDR3aa: CASSGGSGVYNEQFF; CDR3nt: TGTGCCAGCAGCGGGGGCAGCGGGGTCTACAATGAGCAGTTCTTC
abundance: .; v_gene: TRBV9; d_gene: .; j_gene: TRBJ2-3; CDR3aa: CASSVVSGTTDTQYF; CDR3nt: TGTGCCAGCAGCGTAGTTTCAGGGACCACAGATACGCAGTATTTT
abundance: many; v_gene: TRBV28; d_gene: .; j_gene: TRBJ1-4; CDR3aa: CASSLGISSSATNEKLFF; CDR3nt: TGTGCCAGCAGTTTAGGGATTTCGTCCAGTGCAACTAATGAAAAACTGTTTTTT
abundance: many; v_gene: TRBV2; d_gene: .; j_gene: TRBJ2-1; CDR3aa: CASSEVGTEQFF; CDR3nt: TGTGCCAGCAGTGAAGTGGGGACAGAGCAGTTCTTC
abundance: many; v_gene: TRBV30; d_gene: .; j_gene: TRBJ1-1; CDR3aa: CACRLSTEAFF; CDR3nt: TGTGCCTGCCGGTTGAGCACTGAAGCTTTCTTT
abundance: many; v_gene: TRBV2; d_gene: TRBD1; j_gene: TRBJ2-5; CDR3aa: CASRGQGAQKTKETQYF; CDR3nt: TGTGCCAGCAGGGGACAGGGGGCTCAAAAAACCAAAGAGACCCAGTACTTC
abundance: .; v_gene: TRBV18; d_gene: .; j_gene: TRBJ2-4; CDR3aa: CASSPADKNIQYF; CDR3nt: TGTGCCAGCTCACCAGCGGACAAAAACATTCAGTACTTC
abundance: few; v_gene: TRBV28; d_gene: .; j_gene: TRBJ1-2; CDR3aa: CASSPPPSNYGYTF; CDR3nt: TGTGCCAGCAGTCCCCCCCCGTCCAACTATGGCTACACCTTC
abundance: many; v_gene: TRBV28; d_gene: TRBD1; j_gene: TRBJ2-1; CDR3aa: CASSRTGGRGNEQFF; CDR3nt: TGTGCCAGCAGTCGTACAGGGGGCAGGGGCAATGAGCAGTTCTTC
abundance: .; v_gene: TRBV3-1; d_gene: TRBD1; j_gene: TRBJ2-4; CDR3aa: CASSHLGGSGKNIQYF; CDR3nt: TGTGCCAGCAGCCACTTAGGGGGCTCGGGCAAAAACATTCAGTACTTC
abundance: .; v_gene: TRBV12-3/TRBV12-4; d_gene: .; j_gene: TRBJ2-2; CDR3aa: CASSWNRELFF; CDR3nt: TGTGCCAGCAGTTGGAACCGGGAGCTGTTTTTT
abundance: .; v_gene: TRBV20-1; d_gene: .; j_gene: TRBJ2-4; CDR3aa: CSARPRVGSYFQYF; CDR3nt: TGCAGTGCTAGACCCAGGGTAGGGTCTTATTTTCAGTACTTC
abundance: many; v_gene: TRBV2; d_gene: .; j_gene: TRBJ2-3; CDR3aa: CASSDGGVEDTQYF; CDR3nt: TGTGCCAGCAGTGACGGGGGCGTGGAAGATACGCAGTATTTT
abundance: .; v_gene: TRBV28; d_gene: .; j_gene: TRBJ2-1; CDR3aa: CASHGWVYQGTYNEQFF; CDR3nt: TGTGCCAGCCATGGGTGGGTCTATCAGGGTACCTACAATGAGCAGTTCTTC
abundance: many; v_gene: TRBV20-1; d_gene: .; j_gene: TRBJ1-1; CDR3aa: CSARDGPGVNTEAFF; CDR3nt: TGCAGTGCTAGAGATGGGCCCGGGGTGAACACTGAAGCTTTCTTT